The 7 T cell receptor beta chains below all came from one sample that was sequenced in a study of blood T cell repertoires in COVID-19. The method was immunoSEQ multiplex PCR; TCRdb's version includes in-frame clones alone and lacks a portion of them. The table has around 170,000 clones, around 83% seen once. The sample comprised peripheral blood. The receptor source for this set is a woman aged 40 to 50 with acute or convalescent COVID-19.

The genes are TRBV5-1 and TRBJ2-2; the D is unclear. This CDR3 is 15 amino acids long. V was trimmed by 4 bases and J by 1 base, leaving 11 bases between them. Germline CDR1 and CDR2: SGHRS and YFSETQ. The DNA for the CDR3 is TGCGCCAGCAGCGTAGACACACGGAACACCGGGGAGCTGTTTTTT. Protein: CASSVDTRNTGELFF.

The chain links TRBV28 to TRBJ1-1; no clear D. CDR1 and CDR2 (germline): MDHEN, SYDVKM. The CDR3 runs 13 residues. V was clipped by 6 bases and J by 0 bases, with 8 bases between them. CDR3 DNA: TGTGCCAGCAGGGCCAGTTTGAACACTGAAGCTTTCTTT. Translation: CASRASLNTEAFF. The variable domain in full, with the rest retrieved from reference TRBV28 and TRBJ1-1, is DVKVTQSSRYLVKRTGEKVFLECVQDMDHENMFWYRQDPGLGLRLIYFSYDVKMKEKGDIPEGYSVSREKKERFSLILESASTNQTSMYLCASRASLNTEAFFGQGTRLTVV.

This sequence joins TRBV11-2 and TRBJ2-7, with 7 nucleotides matching TRBD1. The CDR3 is made up of 15 amino acids. The trim removed 2 bases at V and 2 bases at J, leaving 6 bases unmatched. Per the germline V gene, CDR1 is SGHAT and CDR2 is FQNNGV. The CDR3 nucleotides read TGTGCCAGCAGCTTATCAGGGGGATCCGCCTACGAGCAGTACTTC. It translates to CASSLSGGSAYEQYF. The full variable domain, its missing parts supplied by reference TRBV11-2 and TRBJ2-7, is EAGVAQSPRYKIIEKRQSVAFWCNPISGHATLYWYQQILGQGPKLLIQFQNNGVVDDSQLPKDRFSAERLKGVDSTLKIQPAKLEDSAVYLCASSLSGGSAYEQYFGPGTRLTVT.

The rearrangement joins TRBV7-8 to TRBJ2-7; D unclear. Per germline, CDR1 SGHVS and CDR2 FQNEAQ. The CDR3 consists of 13 residues. Trimming left V 5 bases short and J 0 bases short, with 8 bases between. The CDR3 reads CASSRYSSYEQYF. The CDR3, as DNA: TGTGCCAGCAGCCGGTATAGCTCCTACGAGCAGTACTTC.

In regard to this clone: The junction departs from germline at one end; a sequencing error may be responsible. The chain has TRBV7-7 and TRBJ2-3; the D is unclear. The germline CDR1 and CDR2 sequences are SSHAT and FNYEAQ (reference sequence). The CDR3 spans 14 residues. The CDR3 DNA is TGTGCTAGCAGCTTAACTTCACGCACAGATACGCAGTATTTT. Its translation is CASSLTSRTDTQYF.

This clone was observed a few times. This sequence joins TRBV3-1 (or the pseudogene TRBV3-2) and TRBJ1-4; D possibly corresponds to TRBD1 (5 bases). Trimming removed 4 bases from V and 4 bases from J, with 7 bases in between. The germline CDR1 and CDR2 sequences are LGHDT and YNNKEL (reference sequence). The CDR3 extends over 13 amino acids. The CDR3 bases are TGTGCCAGCAGCCCAGGGTTTAATGAAAAACTGTTTTTT. Translating gives CASSPGFNEKLFF.

The CDR3 nucleotides read TGTGCCAGCAAATTTAGCTTGGGTCCGAACACTGAAGCTTTCTTT. It translates to CASKFSLGPNTEAFF. The chain combines TRBV11-2 with TRBJ1-1; D gene ambiguous. The CDR3 length is 15 residues. V lost 7 bases and J lost 1, with 16 bases in between. The germline V gene encodes CDR1 SGHAT and CDR2 FQNNGV. Looking up the rest from reference TRBV11-2 and TRBJ1-1 gives the full variable domain: EAGVAQSPRYKIIEKRQSVAFWCNPISGHATLYWYQQILGQGPKLLIQFQNNGVVDDSQLPKDRFSAERLKGVDSTLKIQPAKLEDSAVYLCASKFSLGPNTEAFFGQGTRLTVV.